This TCR beta chain was sequenced for a study of blood T cell repertoires in COVID-19. Study context: T cells, B-cell-depleted T cells, or PBMCs provided the cDNA or gDNA that served as material.

Trimming took off 1 base at V and 4 bases at J, with 14 bases between the two ends. This CDR3 is built from 15 residues. Germline assignment: CDR1 SGHRS and CDR2 YFSETQ. Assay: immunoSEQ multiplex PCR; the TCRdb copy retains only in-frame clones and omits some. Of around 300,000 clones listed, roughly 85% are singletons. The sample taken for sequencing was peripheral blood. This clonotype was sampled from a woman in her seventies with acute or convalescent COVID-19. V and J are TRBV5-1 and TRBJ1-1; D uncertain. The CDR3 coding sequence is TGCGCCAGCAGCTTGTTGACTTCCCAAGGCACTGAAGCTTTCTTT. Its translation is CASSLLTSQGTEAFF.